These 10 T cell receptor beta chains were sequenced from one sample in a study of CD8+ T cells in alopecia areata. cDNA prepared by RNA extraction and subsequent reverse transcription served as the template for sequencing. Using immunoSEQ multiplex PCR, the repertoire was profiled, and TCRdb retains in-frame clones only, with some absent. The repertoire has 130,000 to 150,000 clones, roughly 50% of them found once; the top ten carry around 6.8%. Sequencing used CD4+ T cells sorted from blood. The receptors shown here come from a human donor with alopecia areata.

As for this clone: The same CDR3 is also encoded by other DNA sequences in this sample. This chain joins TRBV18 and TRBJ2-7; 9 bases map to TRBD1. CDR1 is KGHSH and CDR2 is LQKENI in the germline V gene. The CDR3 totals 14 residues. The J segment lost 2 bases and the V segment lost 2 bases, leaving 1 base of the junction unmatched. Written as DNA, the CDR3 is TGTGCCAGCTCACCAAGACAGGGGGCCTACGAGCAGTACTTC. Its translation: CASSPRQGAYEQYF.

The chain joins TRBV29-1 to TRBJ2-2; D is possibly TRBD1 (6 bases). Trimming took 7 bases from V and 3 from J, leaving 12 bases between them. Germline CDR1 and CDR2: SQVTM and ANQGSEA. The CDR3 length is 13 residues. This chain's CDR3 is CSAHRADTGELFF. The DNA of the CDR3 is TGCAGCGCTCACAGGGCGGACACCGGGGAGCTGTTTTTT.

This chain connects TRBV6-1 to TRBJ1-2, with 7 bases lining up with TRBD1. CDR3 size: 14 residues. V lost 4 bases, J lost 2 bases, and 4 bases stayed unmatched. Germline CDR1 and CDR2: MNHNS and SASEGT. The CDR3 loop reads CASSVLQGNYGYTF. The CDR3 nucleotides are TGTGCCAGCAGTGTCCTACAGGGGAACTATGGCTACACCTTC.

V usage is TRBV6-5 and J usage is TRBJ1-1; D not certain. V was pared by 2 bases and J by 1 base, with 2 bases between. Germline CDR1 is MNHEY and CDR2 is SVGAGI. This CDR3 has 12 residues. The CDR3 region is CASSYQNTEAFF. In DNA form, the CDR3 reads TGTGCCAGCAGTTACCAGAACACTGAAGCTTTCTTT.

This clone was observed a few times. V usage is TRBV5-1 and J usage is TRBJ2-7; 10 nucleotides line up with TRBD2. The length of the CDR3 is 15 residues. The ends lost 0 bases at V and 4 bases at J; junction bases unmatched: 4. CDR1 SGHRS and CDR2 YFSETQ come from the germline V gene. CDR3 DNA sequence: TGCGCCAGCAGCTTGGTCGCTAGCGGGAGTTACGAGCAGTACTTC. This sequence encodes CASSLVASGSYEQYF.

This clone came up a few times. The V and J genes are TRBV2 and TRBJ2-1; no firm D call. Germline CDR1 is SNHLY and CDR2 is FYNNEI. The V gene lost 6 bases and the J gene lost 9 bases, with 12 bases spanning the gap. The CDR3 spans 12 residues. CDR3 bases: TGTGCCAGCAGCCCTGGGCCTGGTGAGCAGTTCTTC. Encoded protein: CASSPGPGEQFF.

The rearrangement uses TRBV9 and TRBJ1-4; D is possibly TRBD1 (5 bases). Germline V gene sequence: CDR1 SGDLS, CDR2 YYNGEE. V lost 4 bases, J lost 7 bases, and 14 bases lay in between. This CDR3 is 14 amino acids long. CDR3 amino acids: CASSPWDRSEKLFF. Written as DNA, the CDR3 is TGTGCCAGCAGCCCGTGGGACCGTAGTGAAAAACTGTTTTTT. Drawing the rest from reference TRBV9 and TRBJ1-4, the complete variable domain is DSGVTQTPKHLITATGQRVTLRCSPRSGDLSVYWYQQSLDQGLQFLIQYYNGEERAKGNILERFSAQQFPDLHSELNLSSLELGDSALYFCASSPWDRSEKLFFGSGTQLSVL.

J is TRBJ1-1 and V is TRBV7-9; no reliable D call. The CDR3 consists of 9 residues. Germline CDR1 is SEHNR and CDR2 is FQNEAQ (reference sequence). Between the trimmed V and J ends, which lost 11 bases and 8 bases, there was a span of 9 bases. The CDR3 spells CAAGVEAFF. DNA of the CDR3: TGTGCCGCGGGAGTGGAAGCTTTCTTT.

The CDR3: CSVGKGWANTEAFF. Written as DNA, the CDR3 is TGCAGCGTTGGTAAAGGGTGGGCGAACACTGAAGCTTTCTTT. The J gene is TRBJ1-1, the V gene TRBV29-1; D gene unclear. Per germline, CDR1 SQVTM and CDR2 ANQGSEA. The CDR3 is 14 residues long. The V end lost 4 bases, the J end lost 1 base, and 13 bases lay between the germline ends.

V is TRBV10-2 and J is TRBJ2-3; 9 positions agree with TRBD2. There are 16 residues in the CDR3. The germline V gene encodes CDR1 WSHSY and CDR2 SAAADI. After removal of 11 bases from V and 6 bases from J, the junction contained 18 bases not matched to a gene. The CDR3 loop is CAAQPGSGRGADTQYF. CDR3 nucleotide sequence: TGCGCCGCCCAGCCAGGTAGCGGGAGAGGGGCGGATACGCAGTATTTT.